The 5 T cell receptor beta chains below all came from one sample that was sequenced in a study of blood T cell repertoires in COVID-19. TCRdb keeps only in-frame clones here, not all; method: immunoSEQ multiplex PCR. Of 150,000 to 200,000 clones in the sample, less than 85% were seen once. The specimen was peripheral blood. These receptors all stem from a human donor with acute or convalescent COVID-19. The donor label of this sample is uncertain.

The V gene is TRBV6-5, the J gene TRBJ1-5, with 8 bases lining up with TRBD1. Trimming cost V 6 bases and J 6 bases; bases outside gene matches: 7. Germline V lookup: CDR1 MNHEY, CDR2 SVGAGI. The CDR3 consists of 14 residues. The CDR3 protein is CASRSRRGPQPQHF. The CDR3 DNA reads TGTGCCAGCAGATCCCGCAGGGGGCCTCAGCCCCAGCATTTT.

The rearrangement joins TRBV6-2 or TRBV6-3 to TRBJ1-5; D may be TRBD1 (5 bases). Germline CDR1 MNHEY, CDR2 SVGEGT. V lost 2 bases, J lost 3 bases, and 23 bases lay in between. CDR3 length: 19 residues. CDR3 in amino acids: CASSYETNGAGSSNQPQHF. The CDR3 coding sequence is TGTGCCAGCAGTTACGAGACGAACGGGGCGGGGAGTTCCAATCAGCCCCAGCATTTT.

The chain combines TRBV19 with TRBJ1-2; the match to TRBD1 covers 7 bases. V lost 3 bases, J lost 5 bases, and 9 bases stayed unmatched. Germline V gene sequence: CDR1 LNHDA, CDR2 SQIVND (reference sequence). The CDR3 runs to 15 residues. DNA for the CDR3: TGTGCCAGTAGTATCGAAGGGGGCGCAGGATATGGCTACACCTTC. It encodes CASSIEGGAGYGYTF.

The CDR3 DNA sequence: TGCGCCAGCAGCCGAGACACAGGGTTTGGGGTGAACACTGAAGCTTTCTTT. This sequence encodes CASSRDTGFGVNTEAFF. This sequence joins TRBV4-3 and TRBJ1-1, with a possible D match to TRBD1 (6 bases). The CDR3 is 17 amino acids. Trimming took 4 bases from V and 0 from J, leaving 18 bases between them. CDR1 is LGHNA, CDR2 YSLEER, per germline.

This clone was detected only a few times. The chain couples TRBV2 to TRBJ2-7; no firm D call. This CDR3 spans 11 amino acids. V shed 11 bases and J shed 4 bases, with 12 bases lying between them. Germline V gene sequence: CDR1 SNHLY, CDR2 FYNNEI. DNA for the CDR3: TGTGCCTCCCAGGTCAAGTACGAGCAGTACTTC. Its translation is CASQVKYEQYF.